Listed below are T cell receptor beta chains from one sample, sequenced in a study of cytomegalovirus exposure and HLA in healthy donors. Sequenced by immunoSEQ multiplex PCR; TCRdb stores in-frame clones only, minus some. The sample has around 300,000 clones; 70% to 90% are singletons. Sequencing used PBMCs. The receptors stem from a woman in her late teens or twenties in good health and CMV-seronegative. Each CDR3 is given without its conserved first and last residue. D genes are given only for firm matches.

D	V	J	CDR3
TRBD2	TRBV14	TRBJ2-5	ASSQDVVVSGGQETQY
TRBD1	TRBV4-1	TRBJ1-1	ASSLFHRGRMNTEAF
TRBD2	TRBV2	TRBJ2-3	ASSVGGIFTDTQY
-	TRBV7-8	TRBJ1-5	ASSLSGVHQPQH
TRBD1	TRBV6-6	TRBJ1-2	ATRSTGETYGYT
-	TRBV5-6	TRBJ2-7	ASSSDSGISYEQY
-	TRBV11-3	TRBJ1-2	ASTRYLYSLRDYGYT
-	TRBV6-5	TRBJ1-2	ASSYDRGNYGYT
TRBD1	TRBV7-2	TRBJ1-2	ASSSRTGAEYGYT
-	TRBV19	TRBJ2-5	ASRRGGGQETQY